The subject of this entry is one TCR beta chain. The data were produced by immunoSEQ multiplex PCR, yet TCRdb's version contains in-frame clones alone and is incomplete. The table records 75,000 or so clones, roughly 83% of them present only once. CDR3 length: 16 amino acids. The V gene end was trimmed by 0 bases and the J gene end by 3 bases; junction bases not matched to a gene: 7. Germline loops: CDR1 SGHRS, CDR2 YFSETQ. The data stem from a study of blood T cell repertoires in COVID-19. The sample taken for sequencing was peripheral blood. The chain links TRBV5-1 to TRBJ2-7; TRBD1 matches at 9 bases. The receptor was derived from a woman of 80 years or more with acute or convalescent COVID-19. The chain's CDR3 is CASSLGGTGTGYEQYF. For the CDR3, the DNA is TGCGCCAGCAGCTTGGGTGGGACAGGGACGGGCTACGAGCAGTACTTC.